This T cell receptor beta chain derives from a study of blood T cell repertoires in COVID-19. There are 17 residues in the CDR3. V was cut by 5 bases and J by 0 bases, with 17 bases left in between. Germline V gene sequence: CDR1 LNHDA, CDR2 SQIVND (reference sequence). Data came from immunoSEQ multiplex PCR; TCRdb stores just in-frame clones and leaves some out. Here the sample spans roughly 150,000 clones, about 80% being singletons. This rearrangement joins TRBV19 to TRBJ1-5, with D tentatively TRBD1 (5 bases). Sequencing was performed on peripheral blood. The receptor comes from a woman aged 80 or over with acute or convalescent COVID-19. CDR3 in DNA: TGTGCCAGTAGTGTTCGGGCAGGGTCCGATAGCAATCAGCCCCAGCATTTT. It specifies CASSVRAGSDSNQPQHF. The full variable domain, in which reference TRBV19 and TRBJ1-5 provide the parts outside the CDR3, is DGGITQSPKYLFRKEGQNVTLSCEQNLNHDAMYWYRQDPGQGLRLIYYSQIVNDFQKGDIAEGYSVSREKKESFPLTVTSAQKNPTAFYLCASSVRAGSDSNQPQHFGDGTRLSIL.